Here is one T cell receptor beta chain with its context. What it binds is unknown. Method: immunoSEQ multiplex PCR; TCRdb's copy keeps in-frame clones and lacks some. The table shows over 30,000 clones, with approximately 90% occurring only once. These data are taken from a study of chemoradiotherapy in HPV16-positive cancers. Turning to the study itself: Candidate HPV-specific T-cell clones and common TCR motifs came from functional assays in a couple of HPV16-positive patients. General observations from the study: Non-HPV-specific T cells did not expand in tumors during treatment, whereas candidate HPV-specific clones and E7-related motifs did. The functional HPV-specific definition rests on just a couple of HPV16-positive patients.

The sequencing here drew on blood, taken from a patient who underwent chemoradiotherapy. The clonotype comes from a human donor with HPV-associated anogenital cancer.

Written as DNA, the CDR3 is TGTGCCAGCAGTGAAGGGGGCTACGAGCAGTACTTC. This translates into CASSEGGYEQYF. This chain connects TRBV6-1 to TRBJ2-7; no reliable D call. The CDR3 length is 12 residues. V dropped 1 base and J dropped 3 bases, with 4 bases sitting between them. Germline-derived CDR1 and CDR2 are MNHNS and SASEGT.